Listed here is a single T cell receptor beta chain. The antigen remains undetermined. These data belong to a study of blood T cells in healthy people across ages. Primers used in a second PCR of about 6 to 12 cycles were a sample-barcoded 5' primer and a J-beta primer mix. Template switching added a 12-random-nucleotide identifier to every cDNA molecule. TCRdb passed the 5' RACE reads through MiXCR, listing each CDR3 protein once. Here the sample spans fewer than 1,000,000 distinct CDR3 sequences, 35% to 60% being singletons. Whole-study findings and limits: Measured against age, TCR beta diversity per million T cells decreased in a roughly linear manner. Researchers report that TCR beta diversity correlated strongly with naive T cell percentage.

Sequences were obtained from blood. The receptor was isolated from a man older than 75 in good health.

The CDR3 bases are TGCAGCGGGGGCGAAACTAGGCAAGAGACCCAGTACTTC. It codes for CSGGETRQETQYF. The chain has TRBV29-1 and TRBJ2-5; D is tentatively TRBD1 or TRBD2 (5 bases each). The CDR3 consists of 13 residues. CDR1 is SQVTM and CDR2 is ANQGSEA in the germline V gene. The V and J ends lost 7 bases and 2 bases respectively, with 14 bases between them.